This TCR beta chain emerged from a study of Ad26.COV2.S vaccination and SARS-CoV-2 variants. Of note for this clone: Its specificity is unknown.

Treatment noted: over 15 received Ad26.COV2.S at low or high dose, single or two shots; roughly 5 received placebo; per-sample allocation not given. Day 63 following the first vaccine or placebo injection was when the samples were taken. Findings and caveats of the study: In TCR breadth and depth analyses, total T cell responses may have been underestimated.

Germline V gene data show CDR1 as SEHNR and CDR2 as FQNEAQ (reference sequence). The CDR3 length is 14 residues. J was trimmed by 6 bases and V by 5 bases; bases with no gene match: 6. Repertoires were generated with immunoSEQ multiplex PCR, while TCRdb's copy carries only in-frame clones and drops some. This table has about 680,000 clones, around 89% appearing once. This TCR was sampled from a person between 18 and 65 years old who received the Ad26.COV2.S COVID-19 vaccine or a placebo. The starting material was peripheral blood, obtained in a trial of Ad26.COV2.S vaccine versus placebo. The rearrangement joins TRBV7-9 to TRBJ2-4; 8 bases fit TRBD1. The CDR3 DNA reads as TGTGCCAGCAGCCCAGTCGGACAGGGAAACATTCAGTACTTC. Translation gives CASSPVGQGNIQYF.